A single sample gave rise to the 17 T cell receptor beta chains below, sequenced in a study of blood T cell repertoires in COVID-19. The method was immunoSEQ multiplex PCR; TCRdb's version includes in-frame clones alone and lacks a portion of them. The sample holds under 70,000 clones, 90% seen once. The source material was peripheral blood. The origin of the receptors is a man aged 55 to 69 with active COVID-19.

The rearrangement links TRBV5-1 to TRBJ1-1; possible D gene TRBD1, 6 bases. Germline V gene lookup returns CDR1 SGHRS and CDR2 YFSETQ. This CDR3 has 15 amino acids. Trimming took off 0 bases at V and 1 base at J, with 10 bases between the two ends. CDR3 sequence: CASSLVRGSNTEAFF. The CDR3 nucleotides read TGCGCCAGCAGCTTGGTCAGGGGCTCGAACACTGAAGCTTTCTTT.

This clone occurred once. This chain connects TRBV28 to TRBJ1-2; 10 bases line up with TRBD1. CDR1 MDHEN and CDR2 SYDVKM come from the germline V gene. V dropped 5 bases and J dropped 7; count of bases not matched to a gene: 7. This CDR3 contains 14 residues. CDR3 sequence (DNA): TGTGCCAGCAGTCTCGACAGGGGGCTTGGTGGCTACACCTTC. Amino acid sequence: CASSLDRGLGGYTF.

The CDR3 sequence is CASSLDSINVGQFF. CDR3 sequence (DNA): TGTGCCAGCTCATTGGACTCTATCAATGTGGGTCAGTTCTTC. The chain uses TRBV18 and TRBJ2-1, with D tentatively TRBD2 (5 bases). Germline loops: CDR1 KGHSH, CDR2 LQKENI. With 5 bases removed from V and 13 bases from J, the gap between germline ends came to 21 bases. The CDR3 has 14 residues.

The chain joins TRBV5-5 to TRBJ2-1; D remains unclear. The CDR3 is 13 residues long. V was cut by 0 bases and J by 3 bases, with 4 bases left in between. The germline gives CDR1 SGHKS, CDR2 YYEKEE (reference sequence). The CDR3: CASSLGLYNEQFF. CDR3 bases: TGTGCCAGCAGCTTGGGACTCTACAATGAGCAGTTCTTC. The complete variable domain, with remaining parts taken from reference TRBV5-5 and TRBJ2-1, reads DAGVTQSPTHLIKTRGQQVTLRCSPISGHKSVSWYQQVLGQGPQFIFQYYEKEERGRGNFPDRFSARQFPNYSSELNVNALLLGDSALYLCASSLGLYNEQFFGPGTRLTVL.

The J gene is TRBJ2-1, the V gene TRBV7-9; 10 nucleotides align to TRBD2. Germline-derived CDR1 and CDR2 are SEHNR and FQNEAQ (reference sequence). The CDR3 is 14 residues long. Germline trimming cut 5 bases from V and 5 bases from J; bases unmatched to any gene: 3. Written as DNA, the CDR3 is TGTGCCAGCAGCCGGCTAGCGGGAGACAATGAGCAGTTCTTC. Translation gives CASSRLAGDNEQFF. The whole variable domain, remainder taken from reference TRBV7-9 and TRBJ2-1, is DTGVSQNPRHKITKRGQNVTFRCDPISEHNRLYWYRQTLGQGPEFLTYFQNEAQLEKSRLLSDRFSAERPKGSFSTLEIQRTEQGDSAMYLCASSRLAGDNEQFFGPGTRLTVL.

The rearrangement uses TRBV6-5 and TRBJ2-7; D gene uncertain. Germline CDR1 MNHEY, CDR2 SVGAGI. This CDR3 comprises 13 residues. The V gene lost 9 bases and the J gene lost 4 bases, with 16 bases spanning the gap. Here the CDR3 reads CASTTPLTYEQYF. The CDR3 nucleotides are TGTGCCAGTACGACCCCGTTGACATACGAGCAGTACTTC.

The chain carries TRBV18 and TRBJ2-1; 14 positions agree with TRBD2. V gave up 3 bases and J gave up 4 bases; unmatched junction bases: 8. Per the germline V gene, CDR1 is KGHSH and CDR2 is LQKENI. CDR3 length equals 18 residues. CDR3 sequence: CASSPLPGLAGEYNEQFF. The CDR3, as DNA: TGTGCCAGCTCACCGCTCCCGGGACTAGCGGGAGAATACAATGAGCAGTTCTTC. The variable domain in full, with the rest retrieved from reference TRBV18 and TRBJ2-1, is NAGVMQNPRHLVRRRGQEARLRCSPMKGHSHVYWYRQLPEEGLKFMVYLQKENIIDESGMPKERFSAEFPKEGPSILRIQQVVRGDSAAYFCASSPLPGLAGEYNEQFFGPGTRLTVL.

This sequence joins TRBV10-2 and TRBJ2-5; TRBD2 agrees at 7 bases. Germline loops: CDR1 WSHSY, CDR2 SAAADI. The CDR3 has 14 residues. Trimming cost V 7 bases and J 7 bases; bases outside gene matches: 12. CDR3 in amino acids: CASTGVAGPGTQYF. CDR3 DNA sequence: TGCGCCAGCACGGGGGTAGCGGGTCCGGGGACCCAGTACTTC.

With respect to this clone: Other DNA sequences of this sample code for an identical CDR3. The chain recombines TRBV9 with TRBJ2-5; possible D gene TRBD2, 5 bases. The CDR3 spans 14 residues. Germline V gives CDR1 SGDLS, CDR2 YYNGEE. Deletions cut 0 bases from V and 2 bases from J, with 8 bases between. In DNA, the CDR3 is TGTGCCAGCAGCGTAGGAACGGGACAAGAGACCCAGTACTTC. Protein sequence: CASSVGTGQETQYF.

This chain connects TRBV29-1 to TRBJ2-7; 7 bases map to TRBD2. V lost 0 bases, J lost 7 bases, and 12 bases stayed unmatched. The germline V gene encodes CDR1 SQVTM and CDR2 ANQGSEA. This CDR3 has 15 residues. CDR3 DNA: TGCAGCGTTGAAGAGGGGCTAGCGGAGTCTGGGGAGCAGTACTTC. Its protein product is CSVEEGLAESGEQYF.

The J gene is TRBJ2-1, the V gene TRBV6-2 or TRBV6-3; weak D call: TRBD2 (5 bases). Trimming pared 6 bases from V and 7 bases from J, leaving 19 bases between. Per germline, CDR1 MNHEY and CDR2 SVGEGT. The CDR3 is made up of 15 amino acids. Here the CDR3 DNA reads TGTGCCAGCAGCCCCAGTAGGAGCCCGGGGAATGAGCAGTTCTTC. Protein sequence: CASSPSRSPGNEQFF.

This chain joins TRBV4-3 and TRBJ1-2; D unresolved. V was pared by 6 bases and J by 6 bases, with 8 bases between. The CDR3 length is 11 residues. Germline V gene sequence: CDR1 LGHNA, CDR2 YSLEER. The CDR3 region is CASSNYNGYTF. Here the CDR3 DNA reads TGCGCCAGCAGTAACTACAATGGCTACACCTTC.

This chain uses TRBV2 with TRBJ2-1; 9 bases match TRBD2. Germline V gives CDR1 SNHLY, CDR2 FYNNEI. This CDR3 spans 14 amino acids. With 4 bases clipped from V and 8 bases from J, the junction kept 6 bases outside the gene matches. CDR3 sequence: CASSVERGADEQFF. CDR3 nucleotides: TGTGCCAGCAGTGTCGAGCGGGGGGCGGATGAGCAGTTCTTC.

The chain carries TRBV24-1 and TRBJ2-1, with D possibly matching TRBD1 (8 bases). V lost 4 bases and J lost 5, with 20 bases in between. CDR3 size: 17 residues. Germline CDR1 KGHDR, CDR2 SFDVKD. The CDR3 DNA sequence: TGTGCCACCAGTGACAACACAGGGGGGGCGGTTCACAATGAGCAGTTCTTC. Its protein is CATSDNTGGAVHNEQFF.

The V and J genes are TRBV6-5 and TRBJ1-6, with D uncertain. The germline V gene has CDR1 MNHEY and CDR2 SVGAGI. The CDR3 covers 14 residues. V lost 6 bases to trimming and J lost 5 bases, with 11 bases between them. The CDR3 DNA is TGTGCCAGCAGACTACAATTAAATAATTCACCCCTCCACTTT. This translates into CASRLQLNNSPLHF.

This clone has only a few counts. The chain combines TRBV18 with TRBJ2-5; a weak D match, TRBD2 (5 bases). Germline-derived CDR1 and CDR2 are KGHSH and LQKENI. V was cut by 3 bases and J by 4 bases, with 9 bases left in between. The CDR3 length is 13 residues. CDR3 region: CASSPRDGETQYF. The CDR3 DNA is TGTGCCAGCTCACCCCGGGATGGAGAGACCCAGTACTTC.

The CDR3 spells CASSQDLASYEQYF. The CDR3 DNA is TGTGCCAGCAGCCAAGATCTGGCTAGCTACGAGCAGTACTTC. The chain joins TRBV14 to TRBJ2-7, with D unresolved. From germline, CDR1 is SGHDN and CDR2 FVKESK. V dropped 0 bases and J dropped 3 bases, with 9 bases sitting between them. The CDR3 totals 14 residues.